This T cell receptor beta chain was retrieved from a study of T cell repertoires in cytomegalovirus infection. About the study: Public TCR beta signature analysis indicated the presence of both CMV infection and matching HLA type. Whole-study results and caveats: The ex vivo response was dominated by HLA-C-restricted CMV-specific TCR beta clonotypes. Identification of carriers of CMV plus the relevant HLA was achieved through cumulative public TCR beta family frequency.

The sample holds many counts of this clonotype. Its antigen is undetermined. Germline-derived CDR1 and CDR2 are SGHTA and FQGNSA. Trimming removed 1 base from V and 0 bases from J, with 8 bases in between. This CDR3 has 15 residues. TCRdb re-analysed the reads in MiXCR, keeping a single row per CDR3 protein. Altogether a few hundred thousand distinct CDR3 sequences are present, about 25% being singletons, with the ten largest covering 13%. The receptor was isolated from a human donor in good health (CMV status not recorded). Some clones in this sample may be carry-over from other donors' samples. V gene TRBV7-2 combines with J gene TRBJ2-3, with TRBD1 as a possible D gene (6 bases). The sample comprised PBMCs. The chain's CDR3 is CASSLVGQSTDTQYF. The DNA for the CDR3 is TGTGCCAGCAGCTTAGTAGGACAGAGCACAGATACGCAGTATTTT.